One sample yielded the 23 T cell receptor beta chains listed below, sequenced in a study of T cell responses to AZD1222 COVID-19 vaccine. Measured with immunoSEQ multiplex PCR; TCRdb has only the in-frame clones, and not every one. Altogether approximately 82,000 clones are present, 80% to 95% being singletons, with the ten largest covering about 3.4%. The material sequenced was peripheral blood, taken 28 days after the second AZD1222 dose. Receptor source: an adult who received the AZD1222 COVID-19 vaccine.

This clone is a singleton in its sample. This sequence joins TRBV29-1 and TRBJ1-4, with D perhaps TRBD1 (5 bases). Germline-derived CDR1 and CDR2 are SQVTM and ANQGSEA. This CDR3 contains 14 residues. V was trimmed by 1 base and J by 8 bases, leaving 14 bases between them. The CDR3 here is CSVEGRGAGEKLFF. The CDR3 bases are TGCAGCGTTGAAGGAAGAGGGGCTGGGGAAAAACTGTTTTTT.

This sequence joins TRBV7-2 and TRBJ2-7; D perhaps matches TRBD2 (5 bases). The V end was cut by 5 bases, the J end by 1 base, with 15 bases between. The CDR3 spans 15 residues. The germline CDR1 and CDR2 sequences are SGHTA and FQGNSA. DNA of the CDR3: TGTGCCAGCAGCCCGTCGTATGGGGAGTCCTACGAGCAGTACTTC. Translated, it gives CASSPSYGESYEQYF.

The V and J genes are TRBV20-1 and TRBJ1-2; 7 bases fit TRBD1. This CDR3 has 16 residues. Losses at the gene ends were 3 bases for V and 8 bases for J; bases not matched to a gene: 18. CDR1 is DFQATT, CDR2 SNEGSKA, per germline (reference sequence). CDR3 bases: TGCAGTGCTAGTGTCGCAGGGAGGGGGCCATATGAGGGCTACACCTTC. Translated, it gives CSASVAGRGPYEGYTF.

Only one count was recorded for this clone. The V and J genes are TRBV12-3 or TRBV12-4 and TRBJ2-5, with TRBD1 matching 7 bases. This CDR3 is 13 amino acids long. The J segment lost 4 bases and the V segment lost 7 bases, leaving 6 bases of the junction unmatched. CDR3 protein: CASTGTEGETQYF. The CDR3 DNA follows: TGTGCCAGCACCGGGACAGAAGGAGAGACCCAGTACTTC.

This clone has only one observation. The V gene is TRBV4-1, the J gene TRBJ2-5; possibly TRBD1 for D (6 bases). CDR3 length: 13 amino acids. The ends were cut back, 4 bases at V and 0 bases at J, with 6 bases in the middle. Germline V gene sequence: CDR1 MGHRA, CDR2 YSYEKL. The CDR3 nucleotides are TGCGCCAGCAGCCGGGACAACCAAGAGACCCAGTACTTC. Translation gives CASSRDNQETQYF.

The sample holds one count of this clone. J is TRBJ2-1 and V is TRBV5-4, with TRBD2 matching 9 bases. Germline trimming cut 3 bases from V and 4 bases from J; bases unmatched to any gene: 5. Germline lookup yields CDR1 SGHNT and CDR2 YYREEE (reference sequence). The CDR3 spans 15 residues. CDR3 DNA: TGTGCCAGCAGCTACATAGCGGGGGAGTACAATGAGCAGTTCTTC. This encodes CASSYIAGEYNEQFF.

This chain joins TRBV30 and TRBJ1-2; D unclear. There are 14 residues in the CDR3. Germline lookup yields CDR1 GTSNPN and CDR2 SVGIG (reference sequence). Trimming removed 4 bases from V and 0 bases from J, with 12 bases in between. The CDR3 sequence is CAWMEPVTNYGYTF. The DNA for the CDR3 is TGTGCCTGGATGGAGCCAGTCACTAACTATGGCTACACCTTC.

This chain connects TRBV4-2 to TRBJ1-4; no firm D call. The CDR3 is made up of 16 amino acids. CDR1 is LGHNA, CDR2 YNFKEQ, per germline. Trimming took off 4 bases at V and 0 bases at J, with 12 bases between the two ends. CDR3 nucleotides: TGTGCCAGCAGCCGGATACTGGCCCCAACTAATGAAAAACTGTTTTTT. Its protein is CASSRILAPTNEKLFF.

The J gene is TRBJ1-3, the V gene TRBV30, with D possibly matching TRBD1 (5 bases). Germline CDR1 is GTSNPN and CDR2 is SVGIG (reference sequence). V dropped 1 base and J dropped 0 bases, with 10 bases sitting between them. This CDR3 spans 15 amino acids. The CDR3 DNA reads TGTGCCTGGAGTGCACAGGCCCTCTCTGGAAACACCATATATTTT. Translating gives CAWSAQALSGNTIYF.

The chain carries TRBV7-2 and TRBJ2-3; 9 bases agree with TRBD2. With V trimmed by 1 base and J by 4 bases, 9 bases remained unmatched. This CDR3 region has 17 residues. CDR1 is SGHTA and CDR2 is FQGNSA in the germline V gene. The CDR3 sequence: CASSLEAAGGPADTQYF. CDR3 nucleotides: TGTGCCAGCAGCTTAGAAGCGGCGGGGGGGCCCGCAGATACGCAGTATTTT. Supplemented by reference TRBV7-2 and TRBJ2-3, the full variable domain reads GAGVSQSPSNKVTEKGKDVELRCDPISGHTALYWYRQSLGQGLEFLIYFQGNSAPDKSGLPSDRFSAERTGGSVSTLTIQRTQQEDSAVYLCASSLEAAGGPADTQYFGPGTRLTVL.

Here the CDR3 reads CASSPLHQGMNTEAFF. The CDR3 DNA reads as TGTGCCAGCTCACCATTACACCAGGGGATGAACACTGAAGCTTTCTTT. V usage is TRBV18 and J usage is TRBJ1-1, with a tentative D call TRBD1 (6 bases). The V end lost 2 bases, the J end lost 0 bases, and 13 bases lay between the germline ends. The CDR3 extends over 16 amino acids. The germline V gene encodes CDR1 KGHSH and CDR2 LQKENI.

The chain combines TRBV27 with TRBJ2-7; 9 bases agree with TRBD2. V lost 2 bases to trimming and J lost 7 bases; unmatched junction nucleotides: 9. There are 15 residues in the CDR3. Germline values: CDR1 MNHEY, CDR2 SMNVEV (reference sequence). The CDR3 nucleotides read TGTGCCAGCAGTTTAAGGGCTAGCGGGGTGTTAGAGCAGTACTTC. It specifies CASSLRASGVLEQYF.

This chain connects TRBV5-1 to TRBJ2-1; D is uncertain. CDR3 length: 16 residues. The V end was cut by 0 bases, the J end by 1 base, with 11 bases between. Germline CDR1 SGHRS, CDR2 YFSETQ. The CDR3 loop reads CASSLGRATSYNEQFF. The DNA for the CDR3 is TGCGCCAGCAGCTTGGGTCGAGCGACTTCCTACAATGAGCAGTTCTTC.

The chain is built from TRBV7-2 and TRBJ2-7; the D is unclear. Trimming took off 1 base at V and 0 bases at J, with 13 bases between the two ends. The CDR3 spans 16 residues. Germline lookup yields CDR1 SGHTA and CDR2 FQGNSA. This CDR3 reads CASSLDGQVSSYEQYF. The CDR3, as DNA: TGTGCCAGCAGCTTAGATGGGCAGGTCAGCTCCTACGAGCAGTACTTC.

The rearrangement joins TRBV7-8 to TRBJ1-1; TRBD1 aligns across 8 bases. The J segment lost 6 bases and the V segment lost 3 bases, leaving 9 bases of the junction unmatched. Germline V CDR1 and CDR2: SGHVS, FQNEAQ. The CDR3 totals 15 residues. CDR3 nucleotides: TGTGCCAGCAGCTTCTATCAGGGGGCGCGTTCTGAAGCTTTCTTT. Its translation is CASSFYQGARSEAFF.

V gene TRBV29-1 combines with J gene TRBJ1-2, with D perhaps TRBD1 (6 bases). The germline gives CDR1 SQVTM, CDR2 ANQGSEA. The CDR3 extends over 12 amino acids. The germline V and J ends were trimmed by 3 bases and 7 bases, with 12 bases remaining between them. For the CDR3, the DNA is TGCAGCGTTGATGGGACAACTTCTGGCTACACCTTC. This gives the protein CSVDGTTSGYTF.

The chain recombines TRBV19 with TRBJ2-1; no definite D call. The CDR3 is 14 amino acids. The germline V and J ends were trimmed by 7 bases and 5 bases, with 15 bases remaining between them. The germline CDR1 and CDR2 sequences are LNHDA and SQIVND (reference sequence). CDR3 in DNA: TGTGCCAGTAAGAGCCCAGGTCCCCACAATGAGCAGTTCTTC. It yields the protein CASKSPGPHNEQFF. The whole variable domain, filled in from reference TRBV19 and TRBJ2-1, reads DGGITQSPKYLFRKEGQNVTLSCEQNLNHDAMYWYRQDPGQGLRLIYYSQIVNDFQKGDIAEGYSVSREKKESFPLTVTSAQKNPTAFYLCASKSPGPHNEQFFGPGTRLTVL.

This chain joins TRBV5-6 and TRBJ2-1; no definite D call. This CDR3 is built from 12 residues. Germline V gene sequence: CDR1 SGHDT, CDR2 YYEEEE. Trimming cost V 0 bases and J 9 bases, with 7 bases left between them. CDR3 nucleotide sequence: TGTGCCAGCAGCTTGGGCGACGGTGAGCAGTTCTTC. This translates into CASSLGDGEQFF.

The genes are TRBV5-1 and TRBJ1-2, with D unresolved. The germline gives CDR1 SGHRS, CDR2 YFSETQ. The germline V and J ends were trimmed by 0 bases and 5 bases, with 8 bases remaining between them. The CDR3 consists of 13 residues. CDR3 loop: CASSLGGAYGYTF. CDR3 bases: TGCGCCAGCAGCTTGGGGGGAGCATATGGCTACACCTTC.

The J gene is TRBJ1-2, the V gene TRBV28; D might be TRBD1 (6 bases). This CDR3 has 16 amino acids. Trimming shortened V by 8 bases and J by 5 bases, and 24 bases separated the two germline ends. Germline V gene data show CDR1 as MDHEN and CDR2 as SYDVKM. The CDR3 DNA sequence: TGTGCCAGCTTACCACAGAGGGGGAGACGGGGGTATGGCTACACCTTC. Amino acids: CASLPQRGRRGYGYTF.

J is TRBJ2-1 and V is TRBV3-1 (or the pseudogene TRBV3-2), with D perhaps TRBD2 (5 bases). This CDR3 comprises 15 residues. Trimming took off 6 bases at V and 8 bases at J, with 20 bases between the two ends. Germline-derived CDR1 and CDR2 are LGHDT and YNNKEL (reference sequence). The CDR3 here is CASSPPGLAFYEQFF. DNA of the CDR3: TGTGCCAGCAGTCCCCCCGGGCTAGCTTTTTATGAGCAGTTCTTC.

V gene TRBV7-9 combines with J gene TRBJ1-1, with a weak D call TRBD1 (6 bases). This CDR3 region has 14 residues. V lost 5 bases and J lost 4, with 14 bases in between. CDR1 is SEHNR, CDR2 FQNEAQ, per germline (reference sequence). The CDR3 bases are TGTGCCAGCAGCCCTACAGGGCGGGTCACTGAAGCTTTCTTT. This codes for CASSPTGRVTEAFF.

The chain couples TRBV5-1 to TRBJ1-2, with TRBD1 identical over 8 bases. The CDR3 totals 13 residues. Unmatched junction bases numbered 3, after V lost 4 bases and J lost 4 bases. Germline V gene sequence: CDR1 SGHRS, CDR2 YFSETQ. The CDR3 spells CASSDTGGYGYTF. For the CDR3, the DNA is TGCGCCAGCAGCGATACAGGGGGCTATGGCTACACCTTC.